These 18 T cell receptor delta chains originate from one sample sequenced in a study of gamma-delta chains in newborns, infants, children. TCRdb applied CATT to the reads for clone calling. The data contain about 9,200 delta-chain clones, roughly 20% of them singletons. Sequences were obtained from blood. The source is a child who was a newborn, infant or young child, either healthy, febrile or measles-vaccinated (not recorded which).

The sample holds a few counts of this clone. For the CDR3, the DNA is TGTGCCTGTGACACCTGGGGGATGATTAGCGATAAACTCATCTTT. Residues: CACDTWGMISDKLIF. The chain joins TRDV2 to TRDJ1, with 8 nucleotides matching TRDD3. The V and J ends lost 0 bases and 4 bases, in that order; junction bases with no gene match: 6. Germline lookup yields CDR1 GEAIGNYY and CDR2 EKD. This CDR3 is 15 amino acids long.

The gene calls are TRDV3 and TRDJ4; 7 nucleotides line up with TRDD3. The CDR3 runs 15 residues. With V trimmed by 2 bases and J by 3 bases, 15 bases remained unmatched. In germline, CDR1 is TVYSNPD, CDR2 GDNSRS (reference sequence). The CDR3 coding sequence is TGTGCCTTTCCCCCCACTCTGGGGGTTAGGGGACCCCTGATCTTT. Translated: CAFPPTLGVRGPLIF.

For this clone: A single base is all that separates this from a far larger clone, so a read error is likely. Other DNA sequences of this sample code for an identical CDR3. V usage is TRDV2 and J usage is TRDJ1, with 11 bases identical to TRDD3. The J segment lost 0 bases and the V segment lost 0 bases, leaving 17 bases of the junction unmatched. The V gene's germline CDR1 is GEAIGNYY and CDR2 EKD. The CDR3 spans 21 residues. The CDR3 sequence: CACDTLGDTTQPLLYTDKLIF. The CDR3 DNA follows: TGTGCCTGTGACACCCTGGGGGATACAACTCAACCCCTTCTCTACACCGATAAACTCATCTTT.

This clone has more than one count but fewer than ten. Relative to the germline gene, one junction end is altered; a read error may explain this. V is TRDV2 and J is TRDJ1; 12 bases are a match to TRDD3. CDR3 length: 21 amino acids. The germline V gene has CDR1 GEAIGNYY and CDR2 EKD. CDR3 in amino acids: CACGTRTGGYIHSLYTDKLIF. CDR3 in DNA: TGTGCCTGTGGCACCAGAACTGGGGGATACATCCACTCTTTGTACACCGATAAACTCATCTTT.

By share of the sample, this clone is medium-sized (0.01 to 0.1%). Other DNA sequences from this sample encode an identical CDR3 as well. V and J are TRDV2 and TRDJ1, with TRDD3 matching 13 bases. The CDR3 runs 18 residues. The V gene end was trimmed by 0 bases and the J gene end by 4 bases; junction bases not matched to a gene: 10. CDR1 and CDR2 (germline): GEAIGNYY, EKD. CDR3 in amino acids: CACDTVPTGGYVGDKLIF. The CDR3 DNA is TGTGCCTGTGACACCGTCCCTACTGGGGGATACGTCGGCGATAAACTCATCTTT.

This clone was counted a few times. Other DNA sequences within the sample encode an identical CDR3. This sequence joins TRDV2 and TRDJ1, with 10 bases that match TRDD3. J lost 11 bases, V lost 7 bases, and 21 bases had no gene match. Germline loops: CDR1 GEAIGNYY, CDR2 EKD. CDR3 length: 16 amino acids. This CDR3 is CACDSIVLGDPSGLIF. In DNA form, the CDR3 reads TGTGCCTGCGACTCCATCGTACTGGGGGATCCTAGTGGGCTCATCTTT.

This clone was seen only a few times. This chain links TRDV2 with TRDJ3, with 7 bases fitting TRDD3. CDR3 length equals 20 residues. The junction had 13 bases not matched to a gene; V was cut back by 3 bases and J by 0 bases. The V gene's germline CDR1 is GEAIGNYY and CDR2 EKD. The DNA for the CDR3 is TGTGCCTGTGACCAAACGGGCTGGGGGGATGTCTCCTGGGACACCCGACAGATGTTTTTC. Translating it yields CACDQTGWGDVSWDTRQMFF.

The gene calls are TRDV2 and TRDJ1; D could derive from TRDD2 or TRDD3 (6 bases each). This CDR3 spans 17 amino acids. Germline assignment: CDR1 GEAIGNYY and CDR2 EKD. Trimming took 2 bases from V and 4 from J, leaving 22 bases between them. This chain's CDR3 is CACDNILPDWANDKLIF. The CDR3 DNA sequence: TGTGCCTGTGACAACATCCTACCCGACTGGGCAAACGATAAACTCATCTTT.

V is TRDV2 and J is TRDJ3; no clear D. Germline V gene data show CDR1 as GEAIGNYY and CDR2 as EKD. Trimming shortened V by 1 base and J by 0 bases, and 15 bases separated the two germline ends. CDR3 length equals 19 residues. CDR3 in amino acids: CACDTTGPLSSWDTRQMFF. CDR3 DNA: TGTGCCTGTGACACGACGGGGCCGCTTAGCTCCTGGGACACCCGACAGATGTTTTTC.

V is TRDV2 and J is TRDJ1; 9 bases map to TRDD3. Germline CDR1 is GEAIGNYY and CDR2 is EKD. Trimming at V came to 0 bases and at J to 0 bases, leaving 13 bases not matched to a gene. The length of the CDR3 is 19 residues. CDR3 sequence (DNA): TGTGCCTGTGACACCGTTCGTACTGGGGGAGACCCCGACACCGATAAACTCATCTTT. Protein sequence: CACDTVRTGGDPDTDKLIF.

The chain recombines TRDV2 with TRDJ1; TRDD3 matches at 11 bases. V lost 3 bases to trimming and J lost 4 bases; unmatched junction nucleotides: 9. Germline values: CDR1 GEAIGNYY, CDR2 EKD. The CDR3 spans 16 residues. The CDR3, as DNA: TGTGCCTGTGACGGCCTGTTGGGGGATACGTACGATAAACTCATCTTT. It is translated as CACDGLLGDTYDKLIF.

This clone was seen more than once but under ten times. Given a far larger clone just one base away, this is likely a sequencing read error. The identical CDR3 is also encoded by other nucleotide sequences in the sample. The gene calls are TRDV2 and TRDJ1; 13 bases are shared with TRDD3. Germline V gene sequence: CDR1 GEAIGNYY, CDR2 EKD. The CDR3 totals 18 residues. The V and J ends lost 3 bases and 3 bases, in that order; junction bases with no gene match: 12. Here the CDR3 reads CACDPVLGDTPPPDKLIF. Written as DNA, the CDR3 is TGTGCCTGTGACCCCGTACTGGGGGATACGCCCCCCCCCGATAAACTCATCTTT.

This clone has just a few counts. The chain carries TRDV2 and TRDJ1; TRDD3 agrees at 8 bases. This CDR3 region has 23 residues. Germline lookup yields CDR1 GEAIGNYY and CDR2 EKD. J was trimmed by 0 bases and V by 2 bases; bases with no gene match: 28. As DNA, the CDR3 is TGTGCCTGTGACAAGCTCCCACCGGGGGATAGTAAGGTACCCCAATTTCACACCGATAAACTCATCTTT. Translation: CACDKLPPGDSKVPQFHTDKLIF.

The chain joins TRDV1 to TRDJ1; D not resolved. The ends were cut back, 1 base at V and 3 bases at J, with 27 bases in the middle. The CDR3 sequence is 20 residues long. CDR1 is TSWWSYY, CDR2 QGS, per germline. CDR3 nucleotide sequence: TGTGCTCTTGGGGAACCTATATCCCCGAGGACCGGGCCGGACGCCGATAAACTCATCTTT. It codes for CALGEPISPRTGPDADKLIF.

The chain combines TRDV2 with TRDJ1; tentative D call: TRDD3 (6 bases). The CDR3 totals 17 residues. Germline V lookup: CDR1 GEAIGNYY, CDR2 EKD. V shed 0 bases and J shed 10 bases, with 26 bases lying between them. The CDR3: CACDTMAGGTGAMGLIF. The CDR3 region has the DNA TGTGCCTGTGACACCATGGCGGGGGGGACTGGCGCGATGGGACTCATCTTT.

This clone was seen a handful of times. The J gene is TRDJ1, the V gene TRDV2, with 13 bases aligning to TRDD3. Germline values: CDR1 GEAIGNYY, CDR2 EKD. Trimming at V came to 3 bases and at J to 1 base, leaving 7 bases not matched to a gene. The length of the CDR3 is 17 residues. Here the CDR3 DNA reads TGTGCCTGTGACCCGGTACTGGGGGATACGTCCACCGATAAACTCATCTTT. This sequence encodes CACDPVLGDTSTDKLIF.

J is TRDJ3 and V is TRDV2; TRDD3 matches 12 bases. Germline V lookup: CDR1 GEAIGNYY, CDR2 EKD. This CDR3 spans 21 amino acids. Trimming cost V 3 bases and J 2 bases; bases outside gene matches: 13. CDR3 residues: CACDSALGDTPPAWDTRQMFF. DNA for the CDR3: TGTGCCTGTGACTCAGCACTGGGGGATACCCCCCCAGCCTGGGACACCCGACAGATGTTTTTC.

The chain couples TRDV2 to TRDJ1; 13 nucleotides agree with TRDD3. The germline V gene encodes CDR1 GEAIGNYY and CDR2 EKD. The CDR3 has 19 residues. V was pared by 3 bases and J by 0 bases, with 12 bases of the junction left unmatched. CDR3 nucleotides: TGTGCCTGTGACCCCTTACTGGGGGATACGGAGGGGTACACCGATAAACTCATCTTT. Translating gives CACDPLLGDTEGYTDKLIF.